This entry lists 17 T cell receptor beta chains sequenced from one sample in a study of PD-L1 blockade in urothelial cancer. Data came from immunoSEQ multiplex PCR; TCRdb stores just in-frame clones and leaves some out. The sample shows some 60,000 clones, about 86% of them seen only once. Sequencing used PBMCs, obtained around atezolizumab (anti-PD-L1) treatment. The receptors derive from a man between 50 and 59 years old with urothelial cancer.

In its sample, this clone was seen a few times. The chain uses TRBV2 and TRBJ2-3; 10 bases line up with TRBD2. The germline gives CDR1 SNHLY, CDR2 FYNNEI. The CDR3 spans 15 residues. Germline trimming cut 6 bases from V and 5 bases from J; bases unmatched to any gene: 8. Here the CDR3 reads CASRPIAGGGDTQYF. CDR3 DNA: TGTGCCAGCAGACCAATAGCGGGAGGAGGAGATACGCAGTATTTT.

This clone was recorded once. The chain uses TRBV28 and TRBJ2-3; D perhaps matches TRBD1 (6 bases). Trimming stripped 6 bases from V and 4 bases from J, with 17 bases between. Germline CDR1 MDHEN, CDR2 SYDVKM. The CDR3 covers 15 residues. CDR3 in amino acids: CASSNRDGWADTQYF. CDR3 coding DNA: TGTGCCAGCAGCAACAGGGATGGGTGGGCAGATACGCAGTATTTT.

J is TRBJ2-2 and V is TRBV27, with D hard to call. Trimming took off 6 bases at V and 0 bases at J, with 8 bases between the two ends. Germline-derived CDR1 and CDR2 are MNHEY and SMNVEV (reference sequence). This CDR3 is 14 amino acids long. The CDR3 bases are TGTGCCAGCAGCCAGCGAACGAACACCGGGGAGCTGTTTTTT. As protein: CASSQRTNTGELFF.

J is TRBJ2-3 and V is TRBV5-1; TRBD2 matches at 13 bases. V dropped 4 bases and J dropped 0; count of bases not matched to a gene: 8. The CDR3 has 18 amino acids. Germline values: CDR1 SGHRS, CDR2 YFSETQ. The CDR3 DNA reads as TGCGCCAGCAGCCCGGGACTAGCGGGACCCCAAAGCACAGATACGCAGTATTTT. This gives the protein CASSPGLAGPQSTDTQYF. The complete variable domain, with remaining parts taken from reference TRBV5-1 and TRBJ2-3, reads KAGVTQTPRYLIKTRGQQVTLSCSPISGHRSVSWYQQTPGQGLQFLFEYFSETQRNKGNFPGRFSGRQFSNSRSEMNVSTLELGDSALYLCASSPGLAGPQSTDTQYFGPGTRLTVL.

The V gene is TRBV6-6, the J gene TRBJ2-1, with 7 positions matching TRBD1. CDR3 length: 12 amino acids. The trim removed 2 bases at V and 8 bases at J, leaving 0 bases unmatched. CDR1 is MNHNY, CDR2 SVGAGI, per germline (reference sequence). The CDR3 bases are TGTGCCAGCAGTTACCAGGGGGATGAGCAGTTCTTC. This codes for CASSYQGDEQFF.

The chain couples TRBV9 to TRBJ1-2; maybe TRBD1 (6 bases). The germline V gene has CDR1 SGDLS and CDR2 YYNGEE. V was clipped by 4 bases and J by 5 bases, with 15 bases between them. The CDR3 runs to 14 residues. The CDR3 nucleotides read TGTGCCAGCAGCTCGCCCGGGGGGCTTTATGGCTACACCTTC. Translating gives CASSSPGGLYGYTF. Variable domain in full (rest from reference TRBV9 and TRBJ1-2): DSGVTQTPKHLITATGQRVTLRCSPRSGDLSVYWYQQSLDQGLQFLIQYYNGEERAKGNILERFSAQQFPDLHSELNLSSLELGDSALYFCASSSPGGLYGYTFGSGTRLTVV.

The gene calls are TRBV19 and TRBJ2-7; 8 nucleotides line up with TRBD2. Trimming cost V 3 bases and J 4 bases; bases outside gene matches: 5. CDR3 length equals 14 residues. CDR1 is LNHDA, CDR2 SQIVND, per germline (reference sequence). CDR3: CASSIKAGVYEQYF. The CDR3 DNA reads as TGTGCCAGTAGTATTAAAGCGGGAGTTTACGAGCAGTACTTC.

The chain is built from TRBV2 and TRBJ1-5; 8 nucleotides line up with TRBD1. V dropped 6 bases and J dropped 2; count of bases not matched to a gene: 6. Germline CDR1 SNHLY, CDR2 FYNNEI. This CDR3 spans 15 amino acids. CDR3 sequence reads: CASRAGGSGNQPQHF. CDR3 in DNA: TGTGCCAGCAGAGCAGGGGGCAGTGGCAATCAGCCCCAGCATTTT.

The rearrangement links TRBV5-1 to TRBJ2-7, with TRBD1 matching 10 bases. The V gene end was trimmed by 1 base and the J gene end by 6 bases; junction bases not matched to a gene: 4. Germline CDR1 is SGHRS and CDR2 is YFSETQ. This CDR3 has 14 residues. This CDR3 is CASSLLGTGAEQYF. Here the CDR3 DNA reads TGCGCCAGCAGCTTGTTAGGGACAGGGGCCGAGCAGTACTTC.

The gene calls are TRBV28 and TRBJ2-1; weak D call: TRBD1 (6 bases). The CDR3 consists of 15 residues. V lost 6 bases, J lost 6 bases, and 18 bases lay in between. CDR1 and CDR2 (germline): MDHEN, SYDVKM. CDR3 sequence: CASRGAGIPTNEQFF. The DNA for the CDR3 is TGTGCCAGCAGGGGGGCAGGGATTCCCACCAATGAGCAGTTCTTC.

The V and J genes are TRBV5-8 and TRBJ2-5; TRBD2 is a possible D gene (5 bases). CDR1 is SGHTS, CDR2 YDEGEE, per germline. Trimming stripped 0 bases from V and 4 bases from J, with 13 bases between. This CDR3 has 15 residues. The CDR3 DNA reads TGTGCCAGCAGCTTGGTACTAGTCCTCCCAGAGACCCAGTACTTC. Its protein is CASSLVLVLPETQYF. The whole variable domain, remainder taken from reference TRBV5-8 and TRBJ2-5, is EAGVTQSPTHLIKTRGQQATLRCSPISGHTSVYWYQQALGLGLQFLLWYDEGEERNRGNFPPRFSGRQFPNYSSELNVNALELEDSALYLCASSLVLVLPETQYFGPGTRLLVL.

This sequence joins TRBV6-1 and TRBJ2-1, with 8 positions matching TRBD2. Germline loops: CDR1 MNHNS, CDR2 SASEGT. The V gene end was trimmed by 7 bases and the J gene end by 7 bases; junction bases not matched to a gene: 12. This CDR3 is built from 15 residues. The CDR3 region is CASTLLAGLWNEQFF. In nucleotides, the CDR3 is TGTGCCAGCACCCTCCTAGCGGGTCTCTGGAATGAGCAGTTCTTC.

The chain uses TRBV19 and TRBJ2-7; D possibly corresponds to TRBD1 (7 bases). CDR1 LNHDA and CDR2 SQIVND come from the germline V gene (reference sequence). V dropped 3 bases and J dropped 2 bases, with 17 bases sitting between them. CDR3 length equals 16 residues. CDR3 DNA sequence: TGTGCCAGTAGTATGGCCGGGGGACAGACTACCTACGAGCAGTACTTC. It specifies CASSMAGGQTTYEQYF.

The CDR3 sequence is CASSLRQSETQYF. For the CDR3, the DNA is TGTGCCAGCAGTTTGAGGCAGTCAGAGACCCAGTACTTC. This chain connects TRBV28 to TRBJ2-5; D gene uncertain. CDR1 and CDR2 (germline): MDHEN, SYDVKM. The CDR3 runs 13 residues. Trimming took off 3 bases at V and 4 bases at J, with 9 bases between the two ends.

This sequence joins TRBV7-3 and TRBJ2-7; TRBD1 matches 9 bases. The CDR3 totals 15 residues. Germline CDR1 is SGHTA and CDR2 is FQGTGA. The trim removed 3 bases at V and 4 bases at J, leaving 7 bases unmatched. DNA for the CDR3: TGTGCCAGCAGCTTTACAGGGGGCGTCTCTTACGAGCAGTACTTC. It yields the protein CASSFTGGVSYEQYF.

The chain is built from TRBV5-1 and TRBJ2-3; no definite D call. The V and J ends lost 0 bases and 1 base respectively, with 6 bases between them. CDR1 SGHRS and CDR2 YFSETQ come from the germline V gene. The CDR3 is 14 amino acids. CDR3 sequence (DNA): TGCGCCAGCAGCTTGGTGGCGGGCACAGATACGCAGTATTTT. Amino acids: CASSLVAGTDTQYF. Full variable domain (rest looked up from reference TRBV5-1 and TRBJ2-3): KAGVTQTPRYLIKTRGQQVTLSCSPISGHRSVSWYQQTPGQGLQFLFEYFSETQRNKGNFPGRFSGRQFSNSRSEMNVSTLELGDSALYLCASSLVAGTDTQYFGPGTRLTVL.

This sequence joins TRBV19 and TRBJ2-3, with TRBD2 matching over 7 bases. The CDR3 contains 20 residues. V lost 2 bases, J lost 4 bases, and 21 bases stayed unmatched. Per germline, CDR1 LNHDA and CDR2 SQIVND (reference sequence). CDR3 in DNA: TGTGCCAGTAGTATAACCCCATCAACCTCCCCCGGGAGGCTCCCAGATACGCAGTATTTT. This sequence encodes CASSITPSTSPGRLPDTQYF.